This T cell receptor (beta chain) was observed in a study of cytomegalovirus exposure and HLA in healthy donors. This table comes from immunoSEQ multiplex PCR, and its TCRdb copy is limited to in-frame clones, with some not included. The repertoire holds about 360,000 clones, with about nine tenths as singletons. As regards this clone: No antigen is known for it.

V lost 4 bases and J lost 7; bases outside the gene matches: 7. Germline loops: CDR1 SEHNR, CDR2 FQNEAQ (reference sequence). The CDR3 loop spans 14 amino acids. Study outcomes and limitations: Subsequent analysis revealed that first-cohort TCR clusters tended to co-occur in the approximately 120 validation repertoires.

This receptor was identified in a woman aged 18-30 years in good health and CMV-seronegative. Sequencing was carried out using PBMCs. This chain joins TRBV7-9 and TRBJ2-1; 7 nucleotides agree with TRBD1. The chain's CDR3 is CASSSTTGLNEQFF. The CDR3 nucleotides read TGTGCCAGCAGCTCAACGACAGGGTTGAATGAGCAGTTCTTC.